Presented here are 25 T cell receptor beta chains from one specimen sequenced in a study of blood T cell repertoires in COVID-19. Only in-frame clones appear in the TCRdb table, and some are missing; sequencing was by immunoSEQ multiplex PCR. The sample comprises 30,000 to 40,000 clones, 90% to 95% of which are singletons, and roughly an eighth rests with the top ten. Material for sequencing was peripheral blood. All receptors come from a human donor in a cohort sampled during active COVID-19.

This rearrangement joins TRBV7-6 to TRBJ1-1, with 10 bases aligning to TRBD1. The CDR3 length is 16 residues. With 5 bases clipped from V and 4 bases from J, the junction kept 10 bases outside the gene matches. Germline V gene sequence: CDR1 SGHVS, CDR2 FNYEAQ. The CDR3 reads CASSRTGQGFGTEAFF. CDR3 sequence (DNA): TGTGCCAGCAGCCGTACGGGACAGGGGTTTGGCACTGAAGCTTTCTTT.

The chain combines TRBV5-1 with TRBJ2-7; the D gene is possibly TRBD1 (6 bases). Germline-derived CDR1 and CDR2 are SGHRS and YFSETQ. This CDR3 has 14 residues. V dropped 0 bases and J dropped 3 bases, with 10 bases sitting between them. The CDR3: CASSLGQGRYEQYF. In DNA, the CDR3 is TGCGCCAGCAGCTTGGGGCAGGGGCGCTACGAGCAGTACTTC.

This clone was seen only once. The chain joins TRBV30 to TRBJ2-7; perhaps TRBD1 as D (5 bases). V was pared by 3 bases and J by 6 bases, with 12 bases between. CDR1 is GTSNPN, CDR2 SVGIG, per germline (reference sequence). This CDR3 spans 12 amino acids. The CDR3 loop is CAWSLRGGEQYF. CDR3 sequence (DNA): TGTGCCTGGAGCCTAAGGGGTGGCGAGCAGTACTTC.

This CDR3 is CASSIGPAGNEQFF. CDR3 DNA: TGTGCCAGTAGTATAGGACCTGCGGGCAATGAGCAGTTCTTC. V usage is TRBV19 and J usage is TRBJ2-1; perhaps TRBD2 as D (5 bases). CDR1 is LNHDA, CDR2 SQIVND, per germline (reference sequence). The CDR3 runs to 14 residues. V lost 1 base, J lost 6 bases, and 10 bases lay in between.

The chain joins TRBV18 to TRBJ2-1, with 9 bases fitting TRBD2. Trimming cost V 4 bases and J 6 bases; bases outside gene matches: 4. This CDR3 has 14 residues. Germline V gene data show CDR1 as KGHSH and CDR2 as LQKENI. The CDR3 DNA reads as TGTGCCAGCTCACAAAATAGCGGGAGCAATGAGCAGTTCTTC. Amino acid sequence: CASSQNSGSNEQFF.

The chain combines TRBV5-1 with TRBJ2-2, with D possibly being TRBD1 (7 bases). CDR1 is SGHRS, CDR2 YFSETQ, per germline. V lost 4 bases and J 4 bases, leaving 11 bases between the germline ends. The length of the CDR3 is 14 residues. CDR3 bases: TGCGCCAGCAGCGCGGGACAGCGCACCGGGGAGCTGTTTTTT. This gives the protein CASSAGQRTGELFF.

The chain combines TRBV7-9 with TRBJ1-1; TRBD1 aligns across 8 bases. Per germline, CDR1 SEHNR and CDR2 FQNEAQ (reference sequence). Trimming removed 5 bases from V and 1 base from J; junction bases left unmatched: 6. The CDR3 is made up of 15 amino acids. CDR3 protein: CASSARTGKNTEAFF. CDR3 coding DNA: TGTGCCAGCAGCGCCAGGACAGGGAAGAACACTGAAGCTTTCTTT.

This chain uses TRBV30 with TRBJ1-3; 10 bases are a match to TRBD1. Germline lookup yields CDR1 GTSNPN and CDR2 SVGIG (reference sequence). J was trimmed by 2 bases and V by 0 bases; bases with no gene match: 7. This CDR3 spans 17 amino acids. The DNA for the CDR3 is TGTGCCTGGAGTGTATTTCCGGGACAGGGGACTGGAAACACCATATATTTT. Translating gives CAWSVFPGQGTGNTIYF.

This chain links TRBV30 with TRBJ1-3; D ambiguous. The CDR3 loop spans 13 amino acids. Germline lookup yields CDR1 GTSNPN and CDR2 SVGIG (reference sequence). V was clipped by 2 bases and J by 2 bases, with 7 bases between them. The CDR3 DNA reads as TGTGCCTGGAGTACACGGGCTGGAAACACCATATATTTT. Protein sequence: CAWSTRAGNTIYF. Drawing the rest from reference TRBV30 and TRBJ1-3, the complete variable domain is SQTIHQWPATLVQPVGSPLSLECTVEGTSNPNLYWYRQAAGRGLQLLFYSVGIGQISSEVPQNLSASRPQDRQFILSSKKLLLSDSGFYLCAWSTRAGNTIYFGEGSWLTVV.

The chain links TRBV2 to TRBJ2-2, with 7 bases lining up with TRBD2. V was clipped by 3 bases and J by 6 bases; unmatched bases: 4. Germline values: CDR1 SNHLY, CDR2 FYNNEI. The CDR3 runs 14 residues. The CDR3 nucleotides read TGTGCCAGCAGTGAGACCCGGGAGGCCGGGGAGCTGTTTTTT. Translation: CASSETREAGELFF.

The chain links TRBV5-1 to TRBJ1-1, with D unresolved. The germline gives CDR1 SGHRS, CDR2 YFSETQ. The length of the CDR3 is 14 residues. Trimming cost V 4 bases and J 1 base, with 11 bases left between them. The CDR3 region is CASSRLTGNTEAFF. Here the CDR3 DNA reads TGCGCCAGCAGCCGTTTAACCGGGAACACTGAAGCTTTCTTT.

V and J are TRBV28 and TRBJ2-1; TRBD2 matches 13 bases. CDR1 and CDR2 from the germline V gene are MDHEN and SYDVKM. The J segment lost 7 bases and the V segment lost 5 bases, leaving 8 bases of the junction unmatched. This CDR3 is built from 16 residues. In DNA, the CDR3 is TGTGCCAGCAGTCCCCTATCGACTAGCGGGAGGAATGAGCAGTTCTTC. Residues: CASSPLSTSGRNEQFF.

V and J are TRBV9 and TRBJ2-5, with a weak D call TRBD1 (6 bases). The CDR3 is made up of 15 amino acids. Germline V gene data show CDR1 as SGDLS and CDR2 as YYNGEE. Trimming took 5 bases from V and 2 from J, leaving 16 bases between them. CDR3 DNA: TGTGCCAGCAGGCCGGGACAAACCGAACAAGAGACCCAGTACTTC. As protein: CASRPGQTEQETQYF.

CDR3 bases: TGTGCCACCAGCAGAGACAGGGTGTGGGGAGAAAAACTGTTTTTT. This encodes CATSRDRVWGEKLFF. This sequence joins TRBV15 and TRBJ1-4; D possibly corresponds to TRBD1 (5 bases). The CDR3 contains 15 residues. Looked up from germline, CDR1 is LNHNV and CDR2 is YYDKDF (reference sequence). Trimming cost V 0 bases and J 8 bases, with 13 bases left between them.

This clone appeared once. CDR3 nucleotides: TGTGCCAGTAGTAGGTCTATCTACGAGCAGTACTTC. Translated: CASSRSIYEQYF. This chain joins TRBV19 and TRBJ2-7; D remains ambiguous. In germline, CDR1 is LNHDA, CDR2 SQIVND (reference sequence). The V and J ends lost 4 bases and 3 bases respectively, with 7 bases between them. CDR3 length: 12 amino acids.

The genes are TRBV14 and TRBJ2-1; the D gene is possibly TRBD2 (6 bases). Germline V lookup: CDR1 SGHDN, CDR2 FVKESK. V was shortened by 3 bases and J by 8 bases, with 20 bases between the two germline ends. The CDR3 extends over 16 amino acids. The DNA of the CDR3 is TGTGCCAGCAGCCAGGACACTAGCCTTTACATGGATGAGCAGTTCTTC. Translating it yields CASSQDTSLYMDEQFF.

The J gene is TRBJ1-5, the V gene TRBV5-1; tentative D call: TRBD1 (5 bases). CDR1 and CDR2 (germline): SGHRS, YFSETQ. The CDR3 loop spans 15 amino acids. V was shortened by 1 base and J by 1 base, with 9 bases between the two germline ends. The CDR3 DNA is TGCGCCAGCAGCTTGTGGGGGGAAAGCAATCAGCCCCAGCATTTT. Translating it yields CASSLWGESNQPQHF.

The gene calls are TRBV4-1 and TRBJ2-7, with 8 bases aligning to TRBD2. In germline, CDR1 is MGHRA, CDR2 YSYEKL. The CDR3 spans 15 residues. Losses at the gene ends were 0 bases for V and 3 bases for J; bases not matched to a gene: 4. As DNA, the CDR3 is TGCGCCAGCAGCCAAGATGTCGGGACTAGCTACGAGCAGTACTTC. Encoded protein: CASSQDVGTSYEQYF.

This clone occurred once. V and J are TRBV6-6 and TRBJ2-7, with 12 bases matching TRBD2. CDR1 and CDR2 (germline): MNHNY, SVGAGI (reference sequence). The CDR3 is 16 amino acids. Germline trimming cut 1 base from V and 4 bases from J; bases unmatched to any gene: 5. The CDR3 loop reads CASSYFPLAGGYEQYF. The CDR3 DNA reads TGTGCCAGCAGTTACTTCCCACTAGCGGGAGGATACGAGCAGTACTTC.

The chain uses TRBV30 and TRBJ1-5; D possibly corresponds to TRBD1 (5 bases). Looked up from germline, CDR1 is GTSNPN and CDR2 is SVGIG (reference sequence). Deletions cut 5 bases from V and 5 bases from J, with 10 bases between. This CDR3 region has 12 residues. CDR3 residues: CAWPGFDQPQHF. CDR3 coding DNA: TGTGCCTGGCCAGGGTTTGATCAGCCCCAGCATTTT.

The chain employs TRBV9 and TRBJ2-2; D is perhaps TRBD2 (5 bases). The CDR3 is 14 residues long. Trimming removed 4 bases at V and 6 bases at J, with 13 bases between. Looked up from germline, CDR1 is SGDLS and CDR2 is YYNGEE. CDR3 sequence: CASSPSLGAGELFF. DNA of the CDR3: TGTGCCAGCAGCCCATCTCTGGGAGCCGGGGAGCTGTTTTTT.

The chain links TRBV6-2 or TRBV6-3 to TRBJ1-2; TRBD1 agrees at 7 bases. The V and J ends lost 2 bases and 4 bases, in that order; junction bases with no gene match: 7. The CDR3 length is 15 residues. CDR1 and CDR2 (germline): MNHEY, SVGEGT. The CDR3 loop reads CASSYAFGQAYGYTF. CDR3 in DNA: TGTGCCAGCAGTTACGCCTTCGGACAGGCCTATGGCTACACCTTC.

The chain has TRBV9 and TRBJ2-1, with TRBD2 matching 8 bases. Per the germline V gene, CDR1 is SGDLS and CDR2 is YYNGEE. CDR3 length: 15 residues. The ends lost 2 bases at V and 5 bases at J; junction bases unmatched: 6. CDR3 protein: CASSVTSEFNNEQFF. The CDR3 DNA reads as TGTGCCAGCAGCGTGACTAGCGAGTTTAACAATGAGCAGTTCTTC.

This chain connects TRBV2 to TRBJ2-1, with 14 bases identical to TRBD2. Germline CDR1 SNHLY, CDR2 FYNNEI. The CDR3 covers 13 residues. V trimming: 5 bases; J trimming: 12 bases; junction bases outside the gene matches: 3. CDR3 bases: TGTGCCAGCAGTCAAGGACTAGCGGGAGGGCAGTTCTTC. It specifies CASSQGLAGGQFF.

The chain uses TRBV6-5 and TRBJ1-6, with D maybe TRBD1 (5 bases). V was clipped by 10 bases and J by 6 bases, with 10 bases between them. Germline V CDR1 and CDR2: MNHEY, SVGAGI. This CDR3 spans 12 amino acids. In DNA, the CDR3 is TGTGCCACTGGGGGGGGTAATTCACCCCTCCACTTT. This encodes CATGGGNSPLHF.